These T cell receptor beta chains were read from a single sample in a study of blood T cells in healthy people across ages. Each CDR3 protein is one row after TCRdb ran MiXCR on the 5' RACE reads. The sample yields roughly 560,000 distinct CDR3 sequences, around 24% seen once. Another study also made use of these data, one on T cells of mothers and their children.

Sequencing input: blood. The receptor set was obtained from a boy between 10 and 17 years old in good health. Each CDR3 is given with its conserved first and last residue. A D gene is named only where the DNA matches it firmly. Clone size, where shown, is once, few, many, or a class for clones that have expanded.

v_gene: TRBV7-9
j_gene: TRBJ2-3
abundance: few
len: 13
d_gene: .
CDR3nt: TGTGCCAGCAGTATTTTAAGCGGAGATACGCAGTATTTT
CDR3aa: CASSILSGDTQYF

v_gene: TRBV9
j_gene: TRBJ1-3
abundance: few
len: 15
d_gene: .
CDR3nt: TGTGCCAGCAGCGTAGAGGGGGGCTCTGGAAACACCATATATTTT
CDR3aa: CASSVEGGSGNTIYF

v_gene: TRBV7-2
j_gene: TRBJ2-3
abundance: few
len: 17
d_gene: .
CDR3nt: TGTGCCAGCAGCGCTGGGCGGGCAGGGCCCCGCACAGATACGCAGTATTTT
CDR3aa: CASSAGRAGPRTDTQYF

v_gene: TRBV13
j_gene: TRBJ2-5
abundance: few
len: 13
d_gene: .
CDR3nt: TGTGCCAGCAGCTGGCAAGCCCAGAAGACCCAGTACTTC
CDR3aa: CASSWQAQKTQYF

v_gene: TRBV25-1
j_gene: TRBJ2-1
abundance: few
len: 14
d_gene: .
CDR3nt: TGTGCCAGCAGCCAGGGACAAACCGACAATGAGCAGTTCTTC
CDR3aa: CASSQGQTDNEQFF

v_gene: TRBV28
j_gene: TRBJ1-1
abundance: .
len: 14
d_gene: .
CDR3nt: TGTGCCAGCAGCCGTGGGGGGGCAGGAACTGAAGCTTTCTTT
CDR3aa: CASSRGGAGTEAFF

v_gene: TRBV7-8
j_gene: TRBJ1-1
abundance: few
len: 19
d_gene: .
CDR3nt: TGTGCCAGCAAGCTAGAGCGGTTGGGTTCAGCATGGTGGAACACTGGAACTTTCTTT
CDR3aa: CASKLERLGSAWWNTGTFF

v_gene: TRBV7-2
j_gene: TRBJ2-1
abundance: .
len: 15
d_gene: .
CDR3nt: TGTGCCAGCAGAGACGTTGGGAGGAATTACAATGAGCAGTTCTTC
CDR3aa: CASRDVGRNYNEQFF

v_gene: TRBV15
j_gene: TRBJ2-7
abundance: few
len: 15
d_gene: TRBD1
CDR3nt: TGTGCCACCAGCACCCCGGGACAGACGATCTACGAGCAGTACTTC
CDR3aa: CATSTPGQTIYEQYF

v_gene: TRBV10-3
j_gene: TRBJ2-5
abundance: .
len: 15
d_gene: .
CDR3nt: TGTGCCATCAGTGATGATAGCCGCCTCTCGGGGACCCAGTACTTC
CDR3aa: CAISDDSRLSGTQYF

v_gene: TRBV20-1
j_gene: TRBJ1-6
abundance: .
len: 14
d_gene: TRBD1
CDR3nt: TGCAGTGCTGGGACAGAGAACTATAATTCACCCCTCCACTTT
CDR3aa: CSAGTENYNSPLHF

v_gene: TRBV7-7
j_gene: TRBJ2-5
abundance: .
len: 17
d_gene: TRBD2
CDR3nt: TGTGCTAGCAGCTTAGAACTAGCGGGAGGGATGGGAGAGACCCAGTACTTC
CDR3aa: CASSLELAGGMGETQYF